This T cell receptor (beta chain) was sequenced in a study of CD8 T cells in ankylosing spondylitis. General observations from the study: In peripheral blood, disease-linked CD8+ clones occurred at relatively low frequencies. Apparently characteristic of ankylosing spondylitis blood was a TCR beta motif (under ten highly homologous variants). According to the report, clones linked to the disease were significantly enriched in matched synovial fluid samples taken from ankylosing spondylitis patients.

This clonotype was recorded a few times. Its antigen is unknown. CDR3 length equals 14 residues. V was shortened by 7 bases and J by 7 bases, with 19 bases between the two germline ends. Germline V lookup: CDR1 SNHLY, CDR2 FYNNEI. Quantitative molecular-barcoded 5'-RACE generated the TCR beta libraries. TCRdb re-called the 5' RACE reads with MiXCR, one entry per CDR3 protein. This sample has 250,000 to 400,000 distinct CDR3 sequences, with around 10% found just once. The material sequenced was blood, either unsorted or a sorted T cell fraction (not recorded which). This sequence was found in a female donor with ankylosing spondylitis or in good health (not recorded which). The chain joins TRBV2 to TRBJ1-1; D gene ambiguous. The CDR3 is CASIPQGIPIEAFF. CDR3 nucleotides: TGTGCCAGCATTCCTCAAGGCATACCAATTGAAGCTTTCTTT.